These T cell receptor beta chains were read from a single sample in a study of type 1 and type 2 diabetes patients. Using its own MiXCR run on the multiplex PCR reads, TCRdb lists one record per CDR3 protein. There are 250,000 or so distinct CDR3 sequences in the sample; roughly 44% occur only once, and roughly 13% lies in the top ten. Sequenced sample: peripheral blood mononuclear cells (PBMCs). These TCRs come from a man between 18 and 29 years old with type 2 diabetes. Both conserved end residues are part of each CDR3. The D gene is left open where the match is weak. Part of the rows lack a size; the others show once, few, many or a class for expanded clones.

clone_size: .; j_call: TRBJ1-1; v_call: TRBV9; d_call: .; cdr3_aa: CASSVAWQGTEAFF; cdr3_nt: TGTGCCAGCAGCGTAGCCTGGCAGGGCACTGAAGCTTTCTTT
clone_size: .; j_call: TRBJ2-7; v_call: TRBV7-6; d_call: TRBD1; cdr3_aa: CASSPGTVYEQYF; cdr3_nt: TGTGCCAGCAGCCCTGGGACAGTCTACGAGCAGTACTTC
clone_size: .; j_call: TRBJ2-7; v_call: TRBV28; d_call: TRBD1; cdr3_aa: CATLGTGENEQYF; cdr3_nt: TGTGCCACGCTAGGGACAGGGGAGAACGAGCAGTACTTC
clone_size: .; j_call: TRBJ1-2; v_call: TRBV20-1; d_call: .; cdr3_aa: CSAEEGRHYGYTF; cdr3_nt: TGCAGTGCAGAGGAGGGGAGGCACTATGGCTACACCTTC
clone_size: .; j_call: TRBJ1-1; v_call: TRBV5-1; d_call: .; cdr3_aa: CASSKLGVDTEAFF; cdr3_nt: TGCGCCAGCAGCAAACTAGGGGTGGACACTGAAGCTTTCTTT
clone_size: many; j_call: TRBJ1-1; v_call: TRBV15; d_call: .; cdr3_aa: CATSRVVNTEAFF; cdr3_nt: TGTGCCACCAGCAGAGTAGTGAACACTGAAGCTTTCTTT
clone_size: .; j_call: TRBJ2-7; v_call: TRBV6-5; d_call: .; cdr3_aa: CASSPLREQYF; cdr3_nt: TGTGCCAGCAGTCCCCTTCGCGAGCAGTACTTC
clone_size: few; j_call: TRBJ2-6; v_call: TRBV12-3/TRBV12-4; d_call: .; cdr3_aa: CASSSPFLDGLSGANVLTF; cdr3_nt: TGTGCCAGCAGTTCCCCTTTTTTGGACGGGCTCTCTGGGGCCAACGTCCTGACTTTC
clone_size: many; j_call: TRBJ1-5; v_call: TRBV15; d_call: .; cdr3_aa: CATSRSRSGNQPQHF; cdr3_nt: TGTGCCACCAGCAGGAGTAGATCGGGAAATCAGCCCCAGCATTTT
clone_size: .; j_call: TRBJ1-5; v_call: TRBV24-1; d_call: .; cdr3_aa: CATSSGRGLGNQPQHF; cdr3_nt: TGTGCCACCAGTTCGGGTAGGGGCCTGGGCAATCAGCCCCAGCATTTT
clone_size: few; j_call: TRBJ2-1; v_call: TRBV2; d_call: .; cdr3_aa: CASSDDVRSNEQFF; cdr3_nt: TGTGCCAGCAGTGATGATGTCAGGAGCAATGAGCAGTTCTTC
clone_size: .; j_call: TRBJ2-7; v_call: TRBV4-3; d_call: .; cdr3_aa: CASSPSNGMRTVGTYEQYF; cdr3_nt: TGCGCCAGCAGCCCATCGAACGGCATGAGGACAGTAGGCACCTACGAGCAGTACTTC
clone_size: .; j_call: TRBJ2-7; v_call: TRBV6-2/TRBV6-3; d_call: .; cdr3_aa: CASSPGTVGEQYF; cdr3_nt: TGTGCCAGCAGCCCCGGGACGGTCGGCGAGCAGTACTTC
clone_size: .; j_call: TRBJ1-5; v_call: TRBV30; d_call: .; cdr3_aa: CAWSAQRGGPQHF; cdr3_nt: TGTGCCTGGAGTGCCCAACGGGGAGGCCCCCAGCATTTT
clone_size: .; j_call: TRBJ2-7; v_call: TRBV11-2; d_call: TRBD1; cdr3_aa: CASSKTGHPYEQYF; cdr3_nt: TGTGCCAGCAGCAAGACAGGGCACCCCTACGAGCAGTACTTC
clone_size: few; j_call: TRBJ2-7; v_call: TRBV20-1; d_call: .; cdr3_aa: CSARSGQFHEQYF; cdr3_nt: TGCAGTGCTAGATCAGGACAGTTCCACGAGCAGTACTTC
clone_size: .; j_call: TRBJ1-1; v_call: TRBV9; d_call: .; cdr3_aa: CASSVGADTEAFF; cdr3_nt: TGTGCCAGCAGCGTAGGGGCGGACACTGAAGCTTTCTTT
clone_size: few; j_call: TRBJ2-2; v_call: TRBV29-1; d_call: .; cdr3_aa: CSTTGGAPGELFF; cdr3_nt: TGCAGCACAACAGGGGGGGCTCCCGGGGAGCTGTTTTTT
clone_size: .; j_call: TRBJ2-1; v_call: TRBV9; d_call: TRBD2; cdr3_aa: CASSPRLAGNYEQFF; cdr3_nt: TGTGCCAGCAGCCCACGACTAGCGGGGAATTACGAGCAGTTCTTC
clone_size: .; j_call: TRBJ1-2; v_call: TRBV28; d_call: TRBD1; cdr3_aa: CALGTGGLSGYTF; cdr3_nt: TGTGCCCTGGGGACAGGGGGCCTGAGTGGCTACACCTTC
clone_size: once; j_call: TRBJ2-2; v_call: TRBV19; d_call: TRBD1; cdr3_aa: CASNSDRGYTGELFF; cdr3_nt: TGTGCCAGTAACTCGGACAGGGGGTACACCGGGGAGCTGTTTTTT
clone_size: .; j_call: TRBJ2-7; v_call: TRBV7-2; d_call: .; cdr3_aa: CASSSGGTSTYEQYF; cdr3_nt: TGTGCCAGCAGCTCAGGTGGGACTTCTACCTACGAGCAGTACTTC
clone_size: .; j_call: TRBJ1-1; v_call: TRBV19; d_call: TRBD1; cdr3_aa: CASRGQGDTEAFF; cdr3_nt: TGTGCCAGTAGGGGACAGGGGGATACTGAAGCTTTCTTT
clone_size: many; j_call: TRBJ1-4; v_call: TRBV25-1; d_call: TRBD1; cdr3_aa: CASNGQGRNEKLFF; cdr3_nt: TGTGCCAGCAACGGACAGGGAAGGAATGAAAAACTGTTTTTT
clone_size: once; j_call: TRBJ2-5; v_call: TRBV10-3; d_call: TRBD1; cdr3_aa: CAINTGTAETQYF; cdr3_nt: TGTGCCATCAACACAGGGACAGCTGAGACCCAGTACTTC
clone_size: few; j_call: TRBJ2-3; v_call: TRBV10-1; d_call: .; cdr3_aa: CASSELRHTDTQYF; cdr3_nt: TGCGCCAGCAGTGAGCTCCGACACACAGATACGCAGTATTTT
clone_size: few; j_call: TRBJ2-7; v_call: TRBV28; d_call: .; cdr3_aa: CASKEQTADYEQYF; cdr3_nt: TGTGCCAGCAAGGAGCAAACGGCCGATTACGAGCAGTACTTC
clone_size: .; j_call: TRBJ1-2; v_call: TRBV9; d_call: .; cdr3_aa: CATSDQGRNYGYTF; cdr3_nt: TGTGCCACCAGCGACCAGGGACGGAACTATGGCTACACCTTC
clone_size: few; j_call: TRBJ1-6; v_call: TRBV7-2; d_call: .; cdr3_aa: CASSSRQNSPLHF; cdr3_nt: TGTGCCAGCAGCTCGCGACAAAATTCACCCCTCCACTTT
clone_size: .; j_call: TRBJ1-3; v_call: TRBV2; d_call: .; cdr3_aa: CASGWGSNTIYF; cdr3_nt: TGTGCCAGCGGGTGGGGATCAAACACCATATATTTT
clone_size: .; j_call: TRBJ1-1; v_call: TRBV28; d_call: .; cdr3_aa: CASSLTMDTEAFF; cdr3_nt: TGTGCCAGCAGTTTAACGATGGACACTGAAGCTTTCTTT
clone_size: .; j_call: TRBJ2-1; v_call: TRBV12-3/TRBV12-4; d_call: .; cdr3_aa: CASSGALYNEQFF; cdr3_nt: TGTGCCAGCAGCGGGGCCCTTTACAATGAGCAGTTCTTC
clone_size: many; j_call: TRBJ2-1; v_call: TRBV2; d_call: TRBD1; cdr3_aa: CASSEAGTAYYNEQFF; cdr3_nt: TGTGCCAGCAGTGAGGCCGGGACAGCTTACTACAATGAGCAGTTCTTC
clone_size: .; j_call: TRBJ2-5; v_call: TRBV19; d_call: TRBD2; cdr3_aa: CASSIVKGGETQYF; cdr3_nt: TGTGCCAGTAGTATAGTAAAGGGAGGGGAGACCCAGTACTTC
clone_size: .; j_call: TRBJ2-3; v_call: TRBV25-1; d_call: .; cdr3_aa: CASSELRGGTDTQYF; cdr3_nt: TGTGCCAGCAGTGAATTGAGAGGGGGTACAGATACGCAGTATTTT
clone_size: few; j_call: TRBJ1-6; v_call: TRBV7-3; d_call: .; cdr3_aa: CASSFRGGDSPLHF; cdr3_nt: TGTGCCAGCAGCTTCAGGGGCGGCGATTCACCCCTCCACTTT
clone_size: .; j_call: TRBJ1-4; v_call: TRBV7-2; d_call: .; cdr3_aa: CASSQGDNEKLFF; cdr3_nt: TGCGCCAGCAGCCAAGGGGATAATGAAAAACTGTTTTTT
clone_size: once; j_call: TRBJ1-2; v_call: TRBV19; d_call: TRBD1; cdr3_aa: CASTRQGLYYGYTF; cdr3_nt: TGTGCCAGTACGCGACAGGGTCTATATTATGGCTACACCTTC
clone_size: many; j_call: TRBJ1-1; v_call: TRBV2; d_call: .; cdr3_aa: CASRRDPNTEAFF; cdr3_nt: TGTGCCAGCAGGCGAGATCCGAACACTGAAGCTTTCTTT
clone_size: .; j_call: TRBJ1-2; v_call: TRBV18; d_call: .; cdr3_aa: CASSPGEPNYGYTF; cdr3_nt: TGTGCCAGCTCACCAGGAGAACCCAACTATGGCTACACCTTC
clone_size: .; j_call: TRBJ1-1; v_call: TRBV28; d_call: .; cdr3_aa: CASSFPGDTEAFF; cdr3_nt: TGTGCCAGCAGTTTCCCGGGGGACACTGAAGCTTTCTTT
clone_size: .; j_call: TRBJ2-1; v_call: TRBV10-3; d_call: TRBD2; cdr3_aa: CAISPGTSGYYNEQFF; cdr3_nt: TGTGCCATCAGTCCCGGGACTAGCGGCTACTACAATGAGCAGTTCTTC
clone_size: .; j_call: TRBJ1-2; v_call: TRBV6-6; d_call: TRBD1; cdr3_aa: CASSTATGVGYGYTF; cdr3_nt: TGTGCCAGTAGTACCGCGACAGGGGTCGGCTATGGCTACACCTTC
clone_size: few; j_call: TRBJ2-1; v_call: TRBV28; d_call: TRBD1; cdr3_aa: CASRNRDRAFNEQFF; cdr3_nt: TGTGCCAGCAGGAACCGGGACAGGGCCTTCAATGAGCAGTTCTTC
clone_size: few; j_call: TRBJ2-7; v_call: TRBV27; d_call: TRBD2; cdr3_aa: CASTSGAYEQYF; cdr3_nt: TGTGCCAGCACCAGCGGGGCGTACGAGCAGTACTTC
clone_size: .; j_call: TRBJ2-2; v_call: TRBV29-1; d_call: .; cdr3_aa: CSVNRNTGELFF; cdr3_nt: TGCAGCGTTAACCGGAACACCGGGGAGCTGTTTTTT
clone_size: many; j_call: TRBJ2-7; v_call: TRBV10-1; d_call: TRBD2; cdr3_aa: CASSPNTPQGGDEQYF; cdr3_nt: TGCGCCAGCAGCCCAAACACCCCGCAGGGAGGGGACGAGCAGTACTTC
clone_size: .; j_call: TRBJ2-6; v_call: TRBV29-1; d_call: TRBD2; cdr3_aa: CSVAGGGGANVLTF; cdr3_nt: TGCAGCGTTGCGGGGGGAGGCGGGGCCAACGTCCTGACTTTC
clone_size: few; j_call: TRBJ2-1; v_call: TRBV2; d_call: TRBD2; cdr3_aa: CASDQASGEEGIDEQFF; cdr3_nt: TGTGCCAGCGACCAGGCTAGCGGGGAAGAAGGAATAGATGAGCAGTTCTTC
clone_size: .; j_call: TRBJ1-1; v_call: TRBV20-1; d_call: .; cdr3_aa: CSARLQREAFF; cdr3_nt: TGCAGTGCTAGACTCCAGAGGGAAGCTTTCTTT
clone_size: .; j_call: TRBJ1-6; v_call: TRBV5-4; d_call: TRBD1; cdr3_aa: CASSMALDRVNSPLHF; cdr3_nt: TGTGCCAGCAGCATGGCACTAGACAGGGTTAATTCACCCCTCCACTTT
clone_size: .; j_call: TRBJ2-1; v_call: TRBV14; d_call: .; cdr3_aa: CASSLGPLAPGNEQFF; cdr3_nt: TGTGCCAGCAGCCTCGGCCCTTTAGCTCCTGGCAATGAGCAGTTCTTC
clone_size: .; j_call: TRBJ1-1; v_call: TRBV19; d_call: TRBD1; cdr3_aa: CASSETGATNTEAFF; cdr3_nt: TGTGCCAGTAGTGAGACAGGGGCTACAAACACTGAAGCTTTCTTT
clone_size: .; j_call: TRBJ2-7; v_call: TRBV19; d_call: TRBD1; cdr3_aa: CASTSGGGEQYF; cdr3_nt: TGTGCCAGTACCTCAGGGGGCGGGGAGCAGTACTTC
clone_size: .; j_call: TRBJ1-5; v_call: TRBV19; d_call: .; cdr3_aa: CASTFGQNPNQPQHF; cdr3_nt: TGTGCCAGTACCTTCGGACAGAACCCCAATCAGCCCCAGCATTTT
clone_size: .; j_call: TRBJ2-3; v_call: TRBV6-6; d_call: TRBD2; cdr3_aa: CASSSTSGTSGSDTQYF; cdr3_nt: TGTGCCAGCAGTTCAACCTCCGGGACTAGCGGATCAGATACGCAGTATTTT
clone_size: .; j_call: TRBJ2-3; v_call: TRBV2; d_call: TRBD2; cdr3_aa: CASSEARTSGTSDTQYF; cdr3_nt: TGTGCCAGCAGTGAAGCCCGGACTAGCGGGACTTCAGATACGCAGTATTTT
clone_size: once; j_call: TRBJ2-5; v_call: TRBV14; d_call: .; cdr3_aa: CASSQVKVRYQETQYF; cdr3_nt: TGTGCCAGCAGCCAAGTTAAAGTCCGGTACCAAGAGACCCAGTACTTC
clone_size: once; j_call: TRBJ1-5; v_call: TRBV6-6; d_call: .; cdr3_aa: CASSYRRNQPQHF; cdr3_nt: TGTGCCAGCAGTTACCGGCGTAATCAGCCCCAGCATTTT